This is a list of T cell receptor beta chains from one sample in a study of shared clonotypes between healthy human individuals. Measured with immunoSEQ multiplex PCR; TCRdb has only the in-frame clones, and not every one. The table lists 2 million to 2.5 million clones, approximately 96% of them singletons, with approximately 0.13% in the top ten. Sequenced material: naive CD4+ T cells sorted from blood. The receptors shown here come from a man younger than 35 in good health. Both conserved end residues are part of each CDR3. Fields, in order: D gene, clone size, J gene, V gene, CDR3 DNA, CDR3 protein. A D gene is named only where the DNA matches it firmly. A row's size may be missing; if present it is once, few, many or a size class.

. . TRBJ1-5 TRBV19 TGTGCCAGTTCAATTGCCCATATGGGTCAGCCCCAGCATTTT CASSIAHMGQPQHF
. . TRBJ1-2 TRBV30 TGTGCCTGGAGTGTATTGACAGCCCTCCGGGGCTACACCTTC CAWSVLTALRGYTF
TRBD2 . TRBJ2-1 TRBV11-2 TGTGCCAGCAGCTTAGATCAGGCTAGCGGGAGTGGCAATGAGCAGTTCTTC CASSLDQASGSGNEQFF
. . TRBJ1-1 TRBV18 TGTGCCAGCTCACCTCTTCAGGGCCCGGGTGGCACTGAAGCTTTCTTT CASSPLQGPGGTEAFF
. few TRBJ1-6 TRBV19 TGTGCCAGTAGTATGGGGACCTATTCACCCCTCCACTTT CASSMGTYSPLHF
TRBD2 . TRBJ2-6 TRBV7-2 TGTGCCAGCAGCCCCACGGGACTAGTCACTGGGGCCAACGTCCTGACTTTC CASSPTGLVTGANVLTF
. . TRBJ2-3 TRBV7-9 TGTGCCAGCAGCTTAGGTCGACCAGCGGGGACAACAGATACGCAGTATTTT CASSLGRPAGTTDTQYF
TRBD1 . TRBJ2-3 TRBV2 TGTGCCACCCAGACAGGGGGCGGATCAGATACGCAGTATTTT CATQTGGGSDTQYF
TRBD1 . TRBJ1-1 TRBV5-6 TGTGCCAGCAGCTTGTACCAGCGGACAGGGAACACTGAAGCTTTCTTT CASSLYQRTGNTEAFF
. . TRBJ1-2 TRBV5-6 TGTGCCAGCAGCTTGGGAGGGGTGGACTATGGCTACACCTTC CASSLGGVDYGYTF
. . TRBJ2-1 TRBV5-1 TGCGCCAGCAGCTTGGGCCAAGCAGTAAATGAGCAGTTCTTC CASSLGQAVNEQFF
. . TRBJ1-3 TRBV11-2 TGTGCCAGCAGCCCACCCAACGGAAACACCATATATTTT CASSPPNGNTIYF
. . TRBJ2-3 TRBV7-9 TGTGCCAGCAGCTTAGGCCAAACAGGGAATACGCAGTATTTT CASSLGQTGNTQYF
TRBD1 . TRBJ1-2 TRBV7-2 TGTGCCAGCAGCTTACTGGGACAGGGGAATCGTGATGGCTACACCTTC CASSLLGQGNRDGYTF